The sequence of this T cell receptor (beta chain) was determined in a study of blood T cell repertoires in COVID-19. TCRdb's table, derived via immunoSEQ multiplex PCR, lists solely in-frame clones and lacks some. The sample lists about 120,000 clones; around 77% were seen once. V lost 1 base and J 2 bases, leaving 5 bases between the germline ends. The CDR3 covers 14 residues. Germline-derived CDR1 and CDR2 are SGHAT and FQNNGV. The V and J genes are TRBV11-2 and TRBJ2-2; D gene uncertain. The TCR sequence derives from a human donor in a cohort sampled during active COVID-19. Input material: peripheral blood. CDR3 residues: CASSLGPNTGELFF. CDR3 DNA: TGTGCCAGCAGCTTAGGGCCCAACACCGGGGAGCTGTTTTTT.